This T cell receptor (beta chain) was sequenced in a study of preoperative IRX-2 immunotherapy in early breast cancer (dated by TCRdb to about 2019). A note on this clone: Its recognized antigen is unknown. Base qualities were left out, and no much larger clone turns up one base away.

Measured from the cysteine to the phenylalanine, the CDR3 is 14 residues long. The retained sequence is limited to the CDR3, 42 bases, with the frame set at the first base. Between the V and J ends, shortened by 0 bases and 2 bases respectively, the junction contains 7 bases. CDR1 SGHNT and CDR2 YENEEA are derived from the germline V gene. The treatment or condition label, read with the paper, signifies: preoperative locoregional IRX-2 cytokine immunotherapy. The samples were obtained from a phase Ib study that tested preoperative, locoregional IRX-2 cytokine immunotherapy designed to prime immune responses. The donors were early-stage breast cancer patients who were given IRX-2 prior to surgery. Receptor amplification or capture employed the immunoSEQ multiplex PCR assay. The table comes from immuneACCESS by way of TCRdb, which keeps in-frame sequences with V and J called. Part of the clones is missing from these tables; in studies checked, under half for an unresolved V gene and the rest for unknown reasons. This sample gives around 7,000 clones in total; 70% to 90% of them show up just once. The ten largest account for about 15% of the sample.

The sample here was tumor tissue, taken after IRX-2 immunotherapy. This receptor chain uses TRBV11-3 and TRBJ1-1, with no reliable assignment of the D segment. This TCR was sampled from a human donor with breast cancer. The CDR3 region has the sequence CASSLEGINTEAFF. The nucleotide sequence is given as TGTGCCAGCAGCTTAGAAGGGATAAACACTGAAGCTTTCTTT.